Listed below are T cell receptor beta chains from one sample, sequenced in a study of blood T cell repertoires in COVID-19. This table comes from immunoSEQ multiplex PCR, and its TCRdb copy is limited to in-frame clones, with some not included. The data contain approximately 240,000 clones, approximately 83% of them singletons. Sequenced input: peripheral blood. These receptors came from a woman aged 25 to 39 who had recovered from COVID-19. The CDR3 runs from the conserved cysteine through the conserved F or W. Each record gives: D gene, J gene, clone size, V gene, CDR3 DNA, CDR3 protein. D genes are given only for firm matches. A clone size is listed for some rows: how often the clone was seen (once, few, many), or a class if it is expanded.

D gene: TRBD1
J gene: TRBJ2-7
clone size: NA
V gene: TRBV27
CDR3 DNA: TGTGCCAGCAGTTTATTGGGAGCAGGGGGCATGTACGAGCAGTACTTC
CDR3 protein: CASSLLGAGGMYEQYF

D gene: NA
J gene: TRBJ1-5
clone size: NA
V gene: TRBV12-3/TRBV12-4
CDR3 DNA: TGTGCCAGCAGTTTAGCGCAGGGGCAGCCCCAGCATTTT
CDR3 protein: CASSLAQGQPQHF

D gene: TRBD1
J gene: TRBJ1-5
clone size: NA
V gene: TRBV19
CDR3 DNA: TGTGCCAGTAGTCGACAGGGGCAGCCCCAGCATTTT
CDR3 protein: CASSRQGQPQHF

D gene: NA
J gene: TRBJ1-6
clone size: NA
V gene: TRBV20-1
CDR3 DNA: TGCAGTGCTAGTACCAGGGATTTGGTAAATTCACCCCTCCACTTT
CDR3 protein: CSASTRDLVNSPLHF

D gene: TRBD2
J gene: TRBJ2-2
clone size: NA
V gene: TRBV5-5
CDR3 DNA: TGTGCCAGCAGCTTGGAGGGTCTAGCGGTGAACACCGGGGAGCTGTTTTTT
CDR3 protein: CASSLEGLAVNTGELFF

D gene: NA
J gene: TRBJ1-3
clone size: few
V gene: TRBV5-4
CDR3 DNA: TGTGCCAGCAGCTTGGGAGGGAACACCATATATTTT
CDR3 protein: CASSLGGNTIYF

D gene: NA
J gene: TRBJ2-6
clone size: few
V gene: TRBV6-1
CDR3 DNA: TGTGCCAGCAGTGAAGCGAGCTCTGGGGCCAACGTCCTGACTTTC
CDR3 protein: CASSEASSGANVLTF

D gene: TRBD2
J gene: TRBJ2-1
clone size: NA
V gene: TRBV7-2
CDR3 DNA: TGTGCCAGCAGTATTAGCGGGGTCTACAATGAGCAGTTCTTC
CDR3 protein: CASSISGVYNEQFF

D gene: NA
J gene: TRBJ1-2
clone size: NA
V gene: TRBV19
CDR3 DNA: TGTGCCAGTAGCCTCCGACTCACGGGGGGAACTGGCTACACCTTC
CDR3 protein: CASSLRLTGGTGYTF

D gene: NA
J gene: TRBJ1-5
clone size: NA
V gene: TRBV6-6
CDR3 DNA: TGTGCCAGCAGACAAGTCACCGGCAATCAGCCCCAGCATTTT
CDR3 protein: CASRQVTGNQPQHF

D gene: TRBD2
J gene: TRBJ2-1
clone size: NA
V gene: TRBV9
CDR3 DNA: TGTGCCAGCAGCGTAGAGGGTAGCGGGAGATCCTACAATGAGCAGTTCTTC
CDR3 protein: CASSVEGSGRSYNEQFF

D gene: NA
J gene: TRBJ2-3
clone size: NA
V gene: TRBV29-1
CDR3 DNA: TGCAGCGTTGAAGGGCTTACAGATACGCAGTATTTT
CDR3 protein: CSVEGLTDTQYF

D gene: NA
J gene: TRBJ2-2
clone size: NA
V gene: TRBV2
CDR3 DNA: TGTGCCAGCAGGAGACTTCAGGGTCCCGGGGAGCTGTTTTTT
CDR3 protein: CASRRLQGPGELFF

D gene: NA
J gene: TRBJ1-2
clone size: NA
V gene: TRBV14
CDR3 DNA: TGTGCCAGCAGCCAAGACCGGGCTAACTATGGCTACACCTTC
CDR3 protein: CASSQDRANYGYTF

D gene: TRBD2
J gene: TRBJ2-1
clone size: NA
V gene: TRBV5-6
CDR3 DNA: TGTGCCAGCAGAAGCGGGAGTAGGAATGAGCAGTTCTTC
CDR3 protein: CASRSGSRNEQFF

D gene: TRBD2
J gene: TRBJ2-1
clone size: NA
V gene: TRBV7-3
CDR3 DNA: TGTGCCAGCAGCCTCCGAGCGGGAGTTTTCGATGAGCAGTTCTTC
CDR3 protein: CASSLRAGVFDEQFF

D gene: NA
J gene: TRBJ1-1
clone size: NA
V gene: TRBV5-5
CDR3 DNA: TGTGCCAGCAGCTTTATATTAGCGATGAACACTGAAGCTTTCTTT
CDR3 protein: CASSFILAMNTEAFF

D gene: NA
J gene: TRBJ2-7
clone size: few
V gene: TRBV11-2
CDR3 DNA: TGTGCCAGCAGCTTTGGCGGGTTCGAGCAGTACTTC
CDR3 protein: CASSFGGFEQYF

D gene: NA
J gene: TRBJ2-6
clone size: NA
V gene: TRBV19
CDR3 DNA: TGTGCCAGTAGTATGGAAGGACAGCTCTCTGGGGCCAACGTCCTGACTTTC
CDR3 protein: CASSMEGQLSGANVLTF

D gene: NA
J gene: TRBJ1-3
clone size: NA
V gene: TRBV28
CDR3 DNA: TGTGCCAGCACCCAAGGCGAGGCTGCTGGAAACACCATATATTTT
CDR3 protein: CASTQGEAAGNTIYF

D gene: NA
J gene: TRBJ2-7
clone size: NA
V gene: TRBV14
CDR3 DNA: TGTGCCAGCAGCCAATTTGGTGGGAGCGCCTACGAGCAGTACTTC
CDR3 protein: CASSQFGGSAYEQYF

D gene: NA
J gene: TRBJ1-3
clone size: NA
V gene: TRBV6-5
CDR3 DNA: TGTGCCAGCAGTTATACAGGATCGGGAAACACCATATATTTT
CDR3 protein: CASSYTGSGNTIYF

D gene: TRBD1
J gene: TRBJ2-3
clone size: NA
V gene: TRBV27
CDR3 DNA: TGTGCCAGCACACGGACAGGGGAAGATACGCAGTATTTT
CDR3 protein: CASTRTGEDTQYF

D gene: NA
J gene: TRBJ1-1
clone size: NA
V gene: TRBV18
CDR3 DNA: TGTGCCAGCTCGCCCAGGGGACAGAACACTGAAGCTTTCTTT
CDR3 protein: CASSPRGQNTEAFF

D gene: TRBD1
J gene: TRBJ1-3
clone size: NA
V gene: TRBV18
CDR3 DNA: TGTGCCAGCTCACCACCCCAGGGGGTTGGAAACACCATATATTTT
CDR3 protein: CASSPPQGVGNTIYF

D gene: NA
J gene: TRBJ2-1
clone size: NA
V gene: TRBV18
CDR3 DNA: TGTGCCAGCTCACCACTCGGGATGTCTACGGCTTTAGAGCAGTTCTTC
CDR3 protein: CASSPLGMSTALEQFF

D gene: NA
J gene: TRBJ1-2
clone size: NA
V gene: TRBV10-3
CDR3 DNA: TGTGCCATCAGTGAGACAGGGCAGGACTATGGCTACACCTTC
CDR3 protein: CAISETGQDYGYTF

D gene: TRBD1
J gene: TRBJ2-2
clone size: NA
V gene: TRBV30
CDR3 DNA: TGTGCCTGGAGAACAGGGGCCACGAACACCGGGGAGCTGTTTTTT
CDR3 protein: CAWRTGATNTGELFF

D gene: NA
J gene: TRBJ2-5
clone size: NA
V gene: TRBV29-1
CDR3 DNA: TGCAGCGTTGCGGGCGGGACCCAAGAGACCCAGTACTTC
CDR3 protein: CSVAGGTQETQYF

D gene: NA
J gene: TRBJ1-2
clone size: NA
V gene: TRBV7-9
CDR3 DNA: TGTGCCAGCAGCTCCCCAGTCGATTTCGGGTATGGCTACACCTTC
CDR3 protein: CASSSPVDFGYGYTF

D gene: NA
J gene: TRBJ2-7
clone size: NA
V gene: TRBV5-1
CDR3 DNA: TGCGCCAGCAGCTTGCCACGGAAGCGGTCCTACGAGCAGTACTTC
CDR3 protein: CASSLPRKRSYEQYF

D gene: TRBD2
J gene: TRBJ2-7
clone size: few
V gene: TRBV19
CDR3 DNA: TGTGCCAGTAGTGAGACTAGCGGGAGCTCCTACGAGCAGTACTTC
CDR3 protein: CASSETSGSSYEQYF

D gene: NA
J gene: TRBJ2-1
clone size: few
V gene: TRBV5-1
CDR3 DNA: TGCGCCAGCAGCTTAGGGGCGGGATCCTACAATGAGCAGTTCTTC
CDR3 protein: CASSLGAGSYNEQFF

D gene: NA
J gene: TRBJ2-7
clone size: once
V gene: TRBV3-1/TRBV3-2
CDR3 DNA: TGTGCCAGCAGCCCCGACGGCCGGCAGGGCGAGCAGTACTTC
CDR3 protein: CASSPDGRQGEQYF

D gene: TRBD1
J gene: TRBJ1-1
clone size: NA
V gene: TRBV5-1
CDR3 DNA: TGCGCCAGCAGCCCGGTCCCAGGGGGCAGCGCTGAAGCTTTCTTT
CDR3 protein: CASSPVPGGSAEAFF

D gene: TRBD2
J gene: TRBJ2-7
clone size: NA
V gene: TRBV28
CDR3 DNA: TGTGCCAGCAGCCCCCGCTGGCACGGGGGGGAGCAGTACTTC
CDR3 protein: CASSPRWHGGEQYF

D gene: NA
J gene: TRBJ1-1
clone size: NA
V gene: TRBV9
CDR3 DNA: TGTGCCAGCAGCGCGGACAGACTGAACACTGAAGCTTTCTTT
CDR3 protein: CASSADRLNTEAFF

D gene: TRBD1
J gene: TRBJ2-2
clone size: NA
V gene: TRBV19
CDR3 DNA: TGTGCCAGTAGACAGGGGGCGTTATTCACCGGGGAGCTGTTTTTT
CDR3 protein: CASRQGALFTGELFF

D gene: NA
J gene: TRBJ2-7
clone size: NA
V gene: TRBV7-2
CDR3 DNA: TGTGCCAGCAGCTTGTTTGGCGACACCTACGAGCAGTACTTC
CDR3 protein: CASSLFGDTYEQYF

D gene: TRBD1
J gene: TRBJ1-3
clone size: NA
V gene: TRBV19
CDR3 DNA: TGTGCCAGTGAACAGGGGGCTTCTGGAAACACCATATATTTT
CDR3 protein: CASEQGASGNTIYF

D gene: NA
J gene: TRBJ2-3
clone size: NA
V gene: TRBV3-1/TRBV3-2
CDR3 DNA: TGTGCCAGCAGCCAAGGGGTCAGGGTGGCAGATACGCAGTATTTT
CDR3 protein: CASSQGVRVADTQYF